This T cell receptor beta chain comes out of a study of regulatory T cells in long-lasting Graves disease. Regarding the study as a whole: Persistent cases favored TRBV28, TRBJ1-2 and TRBJ2-5.

Of note for this clonotype: Its antigen is not identified.

Time point reported: newly diagnosed GD, antithyroid drugs for less than 3 months. PBMCs were the source of the RNA used for TCR sequencing. Relying on iRepertoire HTBI primers and Arm-PCR of CDR3 regions, the team built TCR beta libraries. TCRdb re-analysed the multiplex PCR reads in MiXCR, keeping a single row per CDR3 protein. The sample records about 610,000 distinct CDR3 sequences, roughly 15% being singletons. Trimming pared 5 bases from V and 0 bases from J, leaving 8 bases between. Germline CDR1 and CDR2: SGHAT and FQNNGV. This CDR3 contains 14 residues. These sequences were also reported in another study, on T cells in Graves' hyperthyroidism and ophthalmopathy. Per that study: Patients were excluded because of uncontrolled infection, other autoimmune disease, pregnancy or lactation. Ophthalmopathy prediction by the model preceded onset by a median approximately 6.1 months.

The sequence came from a man aged 18 to 29 with Graves disease. The sample here was peripheral blood mononuclear cells (PBMCs), taken at new diagnosis, from a patient treated with antithyroid drugs. The chain employs TRBV11-2 and TRBJ1-3; D remains ambiguous. CDR3 DNA: TGTGCCAGCAGCAACGGGAGCTCTGGAAACACCATATATTTT. Translated, it gives CASSNGSSGNTIYF.